The rows below give T cell receptor beta chains drawn from one sample of a study of T cell repertoires in cytomegalovirus infection. TCRdb reprocessed the reads via MiXCR and lists one record per CDR3 protein. Altogether some 220,000 distinct CDR3 sequences are present, 9% to 15% being singletons, with the ten largest covering under 2%. Input material: PBMCs. These receptor sequences come from a human donor in good health (CMV status not recorded). Some clones in this sample may be carry-over from other donors' samples. Both conserved end residues are part of each CDR3. Each record gives: clone size, V gene, J gene, D gene, CDR3 DNA, CDR3 protein. The D gene is left open where the match is weak. Rows may omit the clone size; those that give it use once, few, many or a size class.

size: NA; V: TRBV6-1; J: TRBJ2-1; D: NA; DNA: TGTGCCAGCAGTGAACAGGGGATTTACAATGAGCAGTTCTTC; CDR3: CASSEQGIYNEQFF
size: many; V: TRBV5-1; J: TRBJ2-1; D: NA; DNA: TGCGCCAGCAGCTTGGCCGGGTCACACAATGAGCAGTTCTTC; CDR3: CASSLAGSHNEQFF
size: many; V: TRBV10-2; J: TRBJ2-7; D: TRBD2; DNA: TGCGCCAGCAGTGAGGAACTAGCGGCCTACGAGCAGTACTTC; CDR3: CASSEELAAYEQYF
size: many; V: TRBV6-2/TRBV6-3; J: TRBJ2-1; D: NA; DNA: TGTGCCAGCAGACTCCAGACGAGCTCCTACAATGAGCAGTTCTTC; CDR3: CASRLQTSSYNEQFF
size: many; V: TRBV12-3/TRBV12-4; J: TRBJ2-5; D: TRBD2; DNA: TGTGCCAGCAGTCCTTCCGGGACTAGCGTAAAAGAGACCCAGTACTTC; CDR3: CASSPSGTSVKETQYF
size: many; V: TRBV11-3; J: TRBJ2-1; D: NA; DNA: TGTGCCAGCAGCGTATCGGCAGGGGCATACAATGAGCAGTTCTTC; CDR3: CASSVSAGAYNEQFF
size: many; V: TRBV28; J: TRBJ2-3; D: TRBD2; DNA: TGTGCCAGCAGCAATAAACTAGCGGGAGGCGAAGATACGCAGTATTTT; CDR3: CASSNKLAGGEDTQYF
size: NA; V: TRBV11-2; J: TRBJ1-3; D: TRBD1; DNA: TGTGCCAGCAGCATGGACAGGGATCGTCACTCTGGAAACACCATATATTTT; CDR3: CASSMDRDRHSGNTIYF
size: many; V: TRBV7-2; J: TRBJ2-7; D: TRBD1; DNA: TGTGCCAGCAGCTTATCGGGCCCCGGGACAGGGGACGAGCAGTACTTC; CDR3: CASSLSGPGTGDEQYF
size: many; V: TRBV7-2; J: TRBJ2-1; D: NA; DNA: TGTGCCAGCAGCTCCTTAGCGGTCACTTACAATGAGCAGTTCTTC; CDR3: CASSSLAVTYNEQFF
size: few; V: TRBV10-3; J: TRBJ2-1; D: TRBD2; DNA: TGTGCCATCCAGGGGACTAGCGGGAGGATCTACAATGAGCAGTTCTTC; CDR3: CAIQGTSGRIYNEQFF
size: few; V: TRBV7-9; J: TRBJ1-2; D: TRBD1; DNA: TGTGCCAGCAGCTTAGACAATCGGGACAGGGGCTTCTATGGCTACACCTTC; CDR3: CASSLDNRDRGFYGYTF
size: many; V: TRBV7-2; J: TRBJ1-2; D: NA; DNA: TGTGCCAGCAGCCCCTCTAACTATGGCTACACCTTC; CDR3: CASSPSNYGYTF